This TCR beta chain is from a study of control samples from healthy donors and cancer patients (TCRdb year 2020). Library creation used the immunoSEQ multiplex PCR assay. The immuneACCESS repertoire file appears here via TCRdb, limited to in-frame rearrangements. These files lack a portion of the clones; in checked studies, under half of the deficit traces to unresolved V genes, and the cause of the others is not known. The sample table holds 100,000 to 150,000 clones, of which about 90% were seen once. More than 1.5% of the sample belongs to the ten largest clones. Comment on this clone: This receptor's antigen is unknown. Base qualities are missing; no much larger clone stands one base away.

The germline ends are 9 bases apart after V is trimmed by 4 bases and J by 1 base. Including cysteine and phenylalanine, the CDR3 has 14 amino acids. Just the 42-base CDR3 DNA is kept, in frame starting at base 1. The germline V gene provides CDR1 SGHTS and CDR2 YDEGEE. Input material: blood. This chain is built from TRBV5-8 and TRBJ1-5, with an unclear D gene assignment. The receptor was derived from a man aged 18 to 35 in good health. The CDR3 is CASSPRESNQPQHF. Read as DNA, the sequence is TGTGCCAGCAGCCCGAGGGAAAGCAATCAGCCCCAGCATTTT.